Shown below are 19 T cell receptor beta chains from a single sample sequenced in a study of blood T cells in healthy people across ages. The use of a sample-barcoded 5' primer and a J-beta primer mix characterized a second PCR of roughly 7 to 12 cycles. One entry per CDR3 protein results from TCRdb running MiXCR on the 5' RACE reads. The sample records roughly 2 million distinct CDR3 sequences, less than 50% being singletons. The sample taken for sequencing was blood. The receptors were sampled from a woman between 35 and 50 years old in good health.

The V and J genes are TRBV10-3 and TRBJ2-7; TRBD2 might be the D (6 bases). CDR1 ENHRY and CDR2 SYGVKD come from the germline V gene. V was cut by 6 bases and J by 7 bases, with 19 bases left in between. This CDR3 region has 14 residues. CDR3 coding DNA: TGTGCCATCAGCCAGGAGGGGCGACGGAATGAGCAGTACTTC. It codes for CAISQEGRRNEQYF.

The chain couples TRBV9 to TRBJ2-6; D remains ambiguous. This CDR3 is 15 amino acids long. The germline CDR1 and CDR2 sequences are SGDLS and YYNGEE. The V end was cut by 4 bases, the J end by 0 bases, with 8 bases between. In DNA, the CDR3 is TGTGCCAGCAGCATACACCCCTCTGGGGCCAACGTCCTGACTTTC. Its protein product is CASSIHPSGANVLTF.

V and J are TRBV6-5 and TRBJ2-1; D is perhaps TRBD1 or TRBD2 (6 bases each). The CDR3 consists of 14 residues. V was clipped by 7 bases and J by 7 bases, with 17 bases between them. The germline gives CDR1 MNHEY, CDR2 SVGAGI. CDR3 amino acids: CASNQGWGANEQFF. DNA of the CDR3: TGTGCCAGCAACCAAGGTTGGGGGGCAAATGAGCAGTTCTTC.

The CDR3 here is CASSPDRGPYGYTF. DNA for the CDR3: TGTGCCAGCAGTCCTGACAGGGGACCCTATGGCTACACCTTC. The chain joins TRBV6-6 to TRBJ1-2; 8 bases are a match to TRBD1. This CDR3 comprises 14 residues. Germline assignment: CDR1 MNHNY and CDR2 SVGAGI (reference sequence). The junction had 6 bases not matched to a gene; V was cut back by 5 bases and J by 4 bases.

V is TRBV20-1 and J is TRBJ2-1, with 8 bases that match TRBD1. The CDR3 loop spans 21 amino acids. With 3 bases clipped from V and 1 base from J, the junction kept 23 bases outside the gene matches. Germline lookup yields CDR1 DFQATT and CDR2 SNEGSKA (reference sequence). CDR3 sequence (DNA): TGCAGTGCTAGGGGTTTTTTCCCACAGGGGGTTTCAGAAAAGTCCTACAATGAGCAGTTCTTC. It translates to CSARGFFPQGVSEKSYNEQFF.

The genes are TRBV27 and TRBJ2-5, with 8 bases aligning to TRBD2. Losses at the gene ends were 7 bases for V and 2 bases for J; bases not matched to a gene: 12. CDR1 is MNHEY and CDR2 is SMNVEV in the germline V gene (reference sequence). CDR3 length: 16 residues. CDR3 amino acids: CASKRRGAGGQETQYF. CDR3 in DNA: TGTGCCAGCAAACGGAGGGGGGCGGGGGGACAAGAGACCCAGTACTTC.

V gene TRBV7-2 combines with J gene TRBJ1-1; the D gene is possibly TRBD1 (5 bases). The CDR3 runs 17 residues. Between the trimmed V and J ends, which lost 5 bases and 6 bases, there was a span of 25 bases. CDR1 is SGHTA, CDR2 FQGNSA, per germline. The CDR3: CASSRTFAPRDSAEAFF. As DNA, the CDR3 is TGTGCCAGCAGCCGAACCTTCGCACCCAGGGATTCAGCTGAAGCTTTCTTT.

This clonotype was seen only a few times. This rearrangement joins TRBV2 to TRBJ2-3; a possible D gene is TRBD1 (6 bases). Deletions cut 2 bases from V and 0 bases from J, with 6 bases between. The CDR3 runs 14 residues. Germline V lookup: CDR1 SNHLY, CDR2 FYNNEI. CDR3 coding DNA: TGTGCCAGCAGTGAACAGGGGAGCACAGATACGCAGTATTTT. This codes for CASSEQGSTDTQYF.

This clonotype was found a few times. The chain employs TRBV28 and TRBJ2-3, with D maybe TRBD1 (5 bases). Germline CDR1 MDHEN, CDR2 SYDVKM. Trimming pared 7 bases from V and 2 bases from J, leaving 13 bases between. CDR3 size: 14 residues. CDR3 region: CASNPQTATDTQYF. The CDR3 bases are TGTGCCAGCAACCCCCAGACAGCCACAGATACGCAGTATTTT.

CDR3 sequence reads: CASSRTSGGQSTDTQYF. The CDR3 region has the DNA TGTGCCAGCAGCCGGACTAGCGGGGGCCAGAGCACAGATACGCAGTATTTT. This rearrangement joins TRBV11-2 to TRBJ2-3; the match to TRBD2 covers 13 bases. The CDR3 extends over 17 amino acids. V was clipped by 5 bases and J by 0 bases; unmatched bases: 5. Germline values: CDR1 SGHAT, CDR2 FQNNGV.

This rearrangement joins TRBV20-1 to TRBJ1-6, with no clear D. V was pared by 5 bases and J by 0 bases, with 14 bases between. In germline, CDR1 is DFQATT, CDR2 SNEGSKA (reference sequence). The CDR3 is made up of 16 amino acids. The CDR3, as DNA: TGCAGTGCTGCCAGGCCGGGTAGCTCCTATAATTCACCCCTCCACTTT. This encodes CSAARPGSSYNSPLHF.

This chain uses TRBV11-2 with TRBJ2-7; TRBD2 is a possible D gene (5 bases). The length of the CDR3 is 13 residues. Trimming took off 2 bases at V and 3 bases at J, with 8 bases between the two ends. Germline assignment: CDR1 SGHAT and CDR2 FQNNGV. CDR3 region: CASSLYGDYEQYF. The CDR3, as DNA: TGTGCCAGCAGCTTATACGGGGACTACGAGCAGTACTTC. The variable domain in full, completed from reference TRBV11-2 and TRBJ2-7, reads EAGVAQSPRYKIIEKRQSVAFWCNPISGHATLYWYQQILGQGPKLLIQFQNNGVVDDSQLPKDRFSAERLKGVDSTLKIQPAKLEDSAVYLCASSLYGDYEQYFGPGTRLTVT.

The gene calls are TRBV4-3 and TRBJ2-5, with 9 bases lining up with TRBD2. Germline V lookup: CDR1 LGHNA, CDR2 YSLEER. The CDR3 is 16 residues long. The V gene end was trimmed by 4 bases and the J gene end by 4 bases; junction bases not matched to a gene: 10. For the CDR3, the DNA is TGCGCCAGCAGCCTAACCCTTAGCGGGGGCGGAGAGACCCAGTACTTC. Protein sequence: CASSLTLSGGGETQYF.

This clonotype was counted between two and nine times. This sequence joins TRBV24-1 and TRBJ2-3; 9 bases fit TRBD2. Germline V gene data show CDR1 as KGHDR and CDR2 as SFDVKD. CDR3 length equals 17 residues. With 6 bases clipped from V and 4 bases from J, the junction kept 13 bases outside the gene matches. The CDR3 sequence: CATSLPLGTSNSDTQYF. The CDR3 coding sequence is TGTGCCACCAGTTTGCCCCTCGGGACTAGCAATTCAGATACGCAGTATTTT.

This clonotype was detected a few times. CDR3 sequence (DNA): TGTGCCAGCAGCCCAACCTGGACAGGTGTTGGCTACACCTTC. This translates into CASSPTWTGVGYTF. This chain links TRBV7-6 with TRBJ1-2; TRBD1 agrees at 7 bases. Germline CDR1 is SGHVS and CDR2 is FNYEAQ. CDR3 size: 14 residues. With V trimmed by 5 bases and J by 7 bases, 10 bases remained unmatched.

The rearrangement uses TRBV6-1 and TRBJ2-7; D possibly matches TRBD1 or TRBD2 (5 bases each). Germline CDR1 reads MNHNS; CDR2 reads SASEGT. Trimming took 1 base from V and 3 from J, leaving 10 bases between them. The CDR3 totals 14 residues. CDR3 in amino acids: CASSEGEGIYEQYF. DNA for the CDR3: TGTGCCAGCAGTGAAGGAGAGGGGATCTACGAGCAGTACTTC.

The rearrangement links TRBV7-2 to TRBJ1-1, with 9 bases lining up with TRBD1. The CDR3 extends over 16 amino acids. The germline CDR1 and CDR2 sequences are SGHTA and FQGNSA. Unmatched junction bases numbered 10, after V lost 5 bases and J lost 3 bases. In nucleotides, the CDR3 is TGTGCCAGCAGCATCTCTGGACAGGGGAAGGACACTGAAGCTTTCTTT. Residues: CASSISGQGKDTEAFF. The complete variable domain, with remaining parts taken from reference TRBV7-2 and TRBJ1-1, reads GAGVSQSPSNKVTEKGKDVELRCDPISGHTALYWYRQSLGQGLEFLIYFQGNSAPDKSGLPSDRFSAERTGGSVSTLTIQRTQQEDSAVYLCASSISGQGKDTEAFFGQGTRLTVV.

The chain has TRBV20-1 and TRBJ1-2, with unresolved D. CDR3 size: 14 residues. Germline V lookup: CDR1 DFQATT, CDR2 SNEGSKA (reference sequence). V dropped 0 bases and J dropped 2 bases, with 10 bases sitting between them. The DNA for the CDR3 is TGCAGTGCTAGAGATATCCTTGGGAACTATGGCTACACCTTC. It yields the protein CSARDILGNYGYTF.

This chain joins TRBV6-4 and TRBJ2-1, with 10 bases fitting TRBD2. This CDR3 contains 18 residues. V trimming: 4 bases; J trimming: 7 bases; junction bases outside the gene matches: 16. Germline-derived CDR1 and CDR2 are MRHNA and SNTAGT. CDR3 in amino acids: CASSASPLGAGGPNEQFF. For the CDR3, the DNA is TGTGCCAGCAGTGCCAGCCCCTTAGGAGCGGGGGGGCCGAATGAGCAGTTCTTC.